Below, one T cell receptor (beta chain) is given with its context. These data are taken from a study of low-dose radiotherapy and immunotherapy resistance in tumors. Background on the study: One day prior to radiation and immunotherapy, intravenous cyclophosphamide at 200 mg/m2 was given, repeated every two weeks.

This CDR3 has 16 amino acids. Germline assignment: CDR1 MDHEN and CDR2 SYDVKM. V lost 4 bases and J 4 bases, leaving 17 bases between the germline ends. Covering alpha and beta chains, TRAV- and TRBV-specific primers were used for the first-strand cDNA. TCRs underwent around 20 PCR cycles of amplification with a constant-region primer and V-primer adapter. Each CDR3 protein gets one entry after TCRdb re-called the reads with MiXCR. The sample contains about 12,000 distinct CDR3 sequences, roughly four fifths of which appear only once. The chain uses TRBV28 and TRBJ1-5, with D tentatively TRBD1 (5 bases). The TCR originated in a human donor with advanced metastatic prostate, ovarian, gallbladder or colorectal cancer (not recorded which). This table probably holds off-target reads from a library built for another chain. The CDR3: CASSSSQGSPNQPQHF. The CDR3 DNA is TGTGCCAGCAGTTCTTCCCAGGGCTCACCAAATCAGCCCCAGCATTTT.